Following are 22 T cell receptor beta chains from one sample sequenced in a study of OX40 agonist ivuxolimab in advanced cancers. Repertoires were generated with immunoSEQ multiplex PCR, while TCRdb's copy carries only in-frame clones and drops some. The sample lists about 59,000 clones; under 90% were seen once. Source: CD4+ or CD8+ T cells sorted from blood, taken in a trial of the OX40 agonist ivuxolimab. All receptors derive from an adult with an advanced solid tumor such as melanoma, head and neck, liver or kidney cancer.

This chain uses TRBV28 with TRBJ2-2; no definite D call. Deletions cut 3 bases from V and 2 bases from J, with 4 bases between. There are 13 residues in the CDR3. Germline CDR1 MDHEN, CDR2 SYDVKM. The CDR3 reads CASSLGNTGELFF. The CDR3 DNA sequence: TGTGCCAGCAGTTTGGGTAACACCGGGGAGCTGTTTTTT.

This rearrangement joins TRBV27 to TRBJ1-1; D remains ambiguous. This CDR3 is 15 amino acids long. Germline V gene data show CDR1 as MNHEY and CDR2 as SMNVEV (reference sequence). V dropped 6 bases and J dropped 3 bases, with 17 bases sitting between them. The CDR3 here is CASSPFGQRDTEAFF. The CDR3 DNA is TGTGCCAGCAGCCCATTTGGGCAGAGGGACACTGAAGCTTTCTTT.

The genes are TRBV5-1 and TRBJ1-5, with D possibly matching TRBD1 (6 bases). The V gene lost 4 bases and the J gene lost 6 bases, with 17 bases spanning the gap. Germline values: CDR1 SGHRS, CDR2 YFSETQ. The CDR3 covers 15 residues. This CDR3 is CASSEGQGHGQPQHF. Written as DNA, the CDR3 is TGCGCCAGCAGCGAGGGGCAGGGGCATGGTCAGCCCCAGCATTTT.

The V gene is TRBV15, the J gene TRBJ2-5; no firm D call. Germline CDR1 LNHNV, CDR2 YYDKDF (reference sequence). The CDR3 contains 14 residues. Deletions cut 0 bases from V and 2 bases from J, with 7 bases between. The CDR3: CATSRDLGQETQYF. The CDR3 region has the DNA TGTGCCACCAGCAGAGATCTGGGGCAAGAGACCCAGTACTTC.

This clone was detected once. This chain uses TRBV11-2 with TRBJ1-2; D unclear. Deletions cut 0 bases from V and 3 bases from J, with 8 bases between. This CDR3 spans 14 amino acids. Germline V lookup: CDR1 SGHAT, CDR2 FQNNGV. The CDR3 region is CASSLEGTYYGYTF. The DNA of the CDR3 is TGTGCCAGCAGCTTAGAGGGCACCTACTATGGCTACACCTTC. Together with reference TRBV11-2 and TRBJ1-2, the CDR3 gives the full variable domain: EAGVAQSPRYKIIEKRQSVAFWCNPISGHATLYWYQQILGQGPKLLIQFQNNGVVDDSQLPKDRFSAERLKGVDSTLKIQPAKLEDSAVYLCASSLEGTYYGYTFGSGTRLTVV.

V is TRBV5-4 and J is TRBJ2-2, with D possibly matching TRBD2 (7 bases). Germline V CDR1 and CDR2: SGHNT, YYREEE (reference sequence). V was shortened by 3 bases and J by 3 bases, with 15 bases between the two germline ends. The length of the CDR3 is 16 residues. CDR3: CASSSMGGAHTGELFF. As DNA, the CDR3 is TGTGCCAGCAGCTCGATGGGGGGGGCCCACACCGGGGAGCTGTTTTTT. The full variable domain, completed using reference TRBV5-4 and TRBJ2-2, is ETGVTQSPTHLIKTRGQQVTLRCSSQSGHNTVSWYQQALGQGPQFIFQYYREEENGRGNFPPRFSGLQFPNYSSELNVNALELDDSALYLCASSSMGGAHTGELFFGEGSRLTVL.

The chain joins TRBV4-3 to TRBJ1-4; TRBD1 agrees at 9 bases. This CDR3 is 19 amino acids long. Trimming removed 0 bases from V and 6 bases from J; junction bases left unmatched: 14. The germline V gene encodes CDR1 LGHNA and CDR2 YSLEER. In DNA, the CDR3 is TGCGCCAGCAGCCAAGATAGCCTGGGACAGGGAAAATCTGATGAAAAACTGTTTTTT. It yields the protein CASSQDSLGQGKSDEKLFF.

V and J are TRBV19 and TRBJ1-2, with a weak D call TRBD1 (5 bases). Germline assignment: CDR1 LNHDA and CDR2 SQIVND (reference sequence). The V and J ends lost 4 bases and 8 bases respectively, with 20 bases between them. The CDR3 spans 15 residues. Here the CDR3 DNA reads TGTGCCAGTAGTACTACGGGGGTTTCCCGCCACGGCTACACCTTC. It specifies CASSTTGVSRHGYTF.

V and J are TRBV5-1 and TRBJ2-1; tentatively, D is TRBD1 or TRBD2 (5 bases each). Trimming pared 0 bases from V and 15 bases from J, leaving 10 bases between. Germline lookup yields CDR1 SGHRS and CDR2 YFSETQ. The CDR3 is 11 amino acids. The chain's CDR3 is CASSLGGMAFF. In DNA, the CDR3 is TGCGCCAGCAGCTTGGGGGGGATGGCGTTCTTC.

V usage is TRBV7-9 and J usage is TRBJ2-5, with D perhaps matching TRBD1 (5 bases). Germline V gene sequence: CDR1 SEHNR, CDR2 FQNEAQ (reference sequence). CDR3 length equals 13 residues. With 8 bases removed from V and 10 bases from J, the gap between germline ends came to 20 bases. DNA for the CDR3: TGTGCCAGCTTATTTCCAGACGTAGGGGACCAGTACTTC. It codes for CASLFPDVGDQYF.

The chain is built from TRBV5-4 and TRBJ2-2; 8 nucleotides agree with TRBD1. Per germline, CDR1 SGHNT and CDR2 YYREEE (reference sequence). The CDR3 extends over 15 amino acids. Unmatched junction bases numbered 6, after V lost 3 bases and J lost 5 bases. The CDR3 coding sequence is TGTGCCAGCAGCTCCCGGGACAGGTCTACCGGGGAGCTGTTTTTT. Amino acid sequence: CASSSRDRSTGELFF.

This rearrangement joins TRBV13 to TRBJ2-5, with D hard to call. Germline CDR1 and CDR2: PRHDT and FYEKMQ (reference sequence). The CDR3 contains 14 residues. V shed 5 bases and J shed 4 bases, with 14 bases lying between them. CDR3 sequence (DNA): TGTGCCAGCAGCCCATTTAGGGCTCGAGAGACCCAGTACTTC. Translated: CASSPFRARETQYF.

The rearrangement links TRBV2 to TRBJ1-4; a possible D gene is TRBD1 (5 bases). With 5 bases removed from V and 8 bases from J, the gap between germline ends came to 18 bases. The V gene's germline CDR1 is SNHLY and CDR2 FYNNEI. This CDR3 comprises 15 residues. The CDR3, as DNA: TGTGCCAGCAGTCCAGCAGCGGGGCAGGGAGAAAAACTGTTTTTT. It codes for CASSPAAGQGEKLFF.

The rearrangement links TRBV5-1 to TRBJ2-7; D is possibly TRBD1 (6 bases). The CDR3 covers 16 residues. The germline V gene has CDR1 SGHRS and CDR2 YFSETQ. Trimming removed 0 bases from V and 2 bases from J, with 15 bases in between. Here the CDR3 reads CASSLEGWDKTYEQYF. The CDR3 DNA sequence: TGCGCCAGCAGCTTGGAGGGGTGGGACAAAACCTACGAGCAGTACTTC. Combining the CDR3 with reference TRBV5-1 and TRBJ2-7 gives the whole variable domain KAGVTQTPRYLIKTRGQQVTLSCSPISGHRSVSWYQQTPGQGLQFLFEYFSETQRNKGNFPGRFSGRQFSNSRSEMNVSTLELGDSALYLCASSLEGWDKTYEQYFGPGTRLTVT.

This chain uses TRBV28 with TRBJ1-5, with 7 nucleotides matching TRBD1. The junction had 11 bases not matched to a gene; V was cut back by 8 bases and J by 4 bases. The CDR3 runs to 15 residues. Looked up from germline, CDR1 is MDHEN and CDR2 is SYDVKM. The CDR3 DNA sequence: TGTGCCAGCGGCGGACAGGACGTCCTAAATCAGCCCCAGCATTTT. This codes for CASGGQDVLNQPQHF.

This clone was observed once. The V and J genes are TRBV19 and TRBJ1-4, with D perhaps matching TRBD1 (5 bases). The CDR3 spans 15 residues. Trimming took 5 bases from V and 4 from J, leaving 14 bases between them. CDR1 and CDR2 from the germline V gene are LNHDA and SQIVND (reference sequence). Here the CDR3 DNA reads TGTGCCAGTAGTTCACCGGGACGGAATAATGAAAAACTGTTTTTT. Its protein is CASSSPGRNNEKLFF.

The rearrangement uses TRBV6-1 and TRBJ2-1; 8 nucleotides match TRBD2. Trimming removed 7 bases from V and 8 bases from J; junction bases left unmatched: 13. CDR3 size: 15 residues. Germline V gene lookup returns CDR1 MNHNS and CDR2 SASEGT. The CDR3 loop reads CASTTSEGLADEQFF. CDR3 coding DNA: TGTGCCAGCACCACCTCCGAAGGACTAGCCGATGAGCAGTTCTTC.

This clone showed up just a few times. The genes are TRBV19 and TRBJ2-3, with 8 positions matching TRBD1. CDR3 length equals 16 residues. Germline CDR1 is LNHDA and CDR2 is SQIVND (reference sequence). The J segment lost 3 bases and the V segment lost 7 bases, leaving 12 bases of the junction unmatched. Here the CDR3 DNA reads TGTGCCAGTAAACGGACAGGGAAAAGAAATACAGATACGCAGTATTTT. It specifies CASKRTGKRNTDTQYF. The full variable domain, in which reference TRBV19 and TRBJ2-3 provide the parts outside the CDR3, is DGGITQSPKYLFRKEGQNVTLSCEQNLNHDAMYWYRQDPGQGLRLIYYSQIVNDFQKGDIAEGYSVSREKKESFPLTVTSAQKNPTAFYLCASKRTGKRNTDTQYFGPGTRLTVL.

J is TRBJ2-7 and V is TRBV5-1; D is unresolved. Trimming removed 5 bases from V and 6 bases from J, with 12 bases in between. The germline V gene has CDR1 SGHRS and CDR2 YFSETQ. This CDR3 comprises 12 residues. The CDR3 is CASSYGDTEQYF. The CDR3 DNA reads TGCGCCAGCAGTTACGGAGATACCGAGCAGTACTTC.

This rearrangement joins TRBV5-8 to TRBJ1-1; perhaps TRBD1 as D (5 bases). Trimming took 4 bases from V and 3 from J, leaving 16 bases between them. Germline V lookup: CDR1 SGHTS, CDR2 YDEGEE. The CDR3 spans 15 residues. The CDR3 sequence: CASSPTGDWDTEAFF. For the CDR3, the DNA is TGTGCCAGCAGCCCGACCGGGGACTGGGACACTGAAGCTTTCTTT. Looking up the rest from reference TRBV5-8 and TRBJ1-1 gives the full variable domain: EAGVTQSPTHLIKTRGQQATLRCSPISGHTSVYWYQQALGLGLQFLLWYDEGEERNRGNFPPRFSGRQFPNYSSELNVNALELEDSALYLCASSPTGDWDTEAFFGQGTRLTVV.

The rearrangement uses TRBV9 and TRBJ1-4; TRBD1 aligns across 7 bases. Germline V gene data show CDR1 as SGDLS and CDR2 as YYNGEE. V shed 3 bases and J 3 bases; nucleotides not matched to a gene: 8. CDR3 length: 16 amino acids. The CDR3 reads CASSGGDRVSNEKLFF. CDR3 coding DNA: TGTGCCAGCAGCGGAGGTGACAGGGTGTCTAATGAAAAACTGTTTTTT.

The chain is built from TRBV7-6 and TRBJ2-2; 13 nucleotides align to TRBD2. The V gene's germline CDR1 is SGHVS and CDR2 FNYEAQ. The CDR3 contains 15 residues. The trim removed 4 bases at V and 8 bases at J, leaving 4 bases unmatched. The CDR3 DNA is TGTGCCAGCAGCTCTCCGGGACTAGCGGGGGGGGAGCTGTTTTTT. It specifies CASSSPGLAGGELFF.